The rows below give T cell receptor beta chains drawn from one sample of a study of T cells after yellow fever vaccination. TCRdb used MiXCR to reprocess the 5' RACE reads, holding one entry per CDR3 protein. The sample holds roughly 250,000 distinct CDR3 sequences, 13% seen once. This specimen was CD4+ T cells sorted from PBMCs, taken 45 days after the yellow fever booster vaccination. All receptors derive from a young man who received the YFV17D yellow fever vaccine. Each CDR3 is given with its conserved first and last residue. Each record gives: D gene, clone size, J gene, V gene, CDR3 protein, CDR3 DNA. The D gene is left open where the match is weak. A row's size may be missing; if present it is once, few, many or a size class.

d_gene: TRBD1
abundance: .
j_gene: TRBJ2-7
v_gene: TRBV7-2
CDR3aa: CASSPGQVPYEQYF
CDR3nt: TGTGCCAGCAGCCCTGGACAGGTTCCCTACGAGCAGTACTTC

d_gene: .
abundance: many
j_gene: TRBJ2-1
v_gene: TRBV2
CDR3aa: CASSEVAMQFF
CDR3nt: TGTGCCAGCAGTGAAGTTGCGATGCAGTTCTTC

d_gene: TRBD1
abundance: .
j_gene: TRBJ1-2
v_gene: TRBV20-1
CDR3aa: CSALPGQGWKGYTF
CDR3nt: TGCAGTGCATTACCGGGACAGGGGTGGAAGGGCTACACCTTC

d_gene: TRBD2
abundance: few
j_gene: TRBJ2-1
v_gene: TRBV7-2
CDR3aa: CASSPRDYPYNEQFF
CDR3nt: TGTGCCAGCAGCCCCCGGGACTACCCATACAATGAGCAGTTCTTC

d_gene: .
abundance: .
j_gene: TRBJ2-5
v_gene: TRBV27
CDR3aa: CASSPNWETQYF
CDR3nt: TGTGCCAGCAGCCCAAACTGGGAGACCCAGTACTTC

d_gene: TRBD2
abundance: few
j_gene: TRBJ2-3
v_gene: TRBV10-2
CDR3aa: CASSDGGSDTQYF
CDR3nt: TGCGCCAGCAGTGATGGCGGGAGTGATACGCAGTATTTT

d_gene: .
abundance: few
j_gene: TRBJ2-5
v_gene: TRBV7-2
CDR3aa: CASSSRQSETQYF
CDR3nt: TGTGCCAGCAGCTCCAGACAGTCGGAGACCCAGTACTTC

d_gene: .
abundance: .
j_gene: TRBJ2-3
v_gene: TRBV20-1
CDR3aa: CSASSPGRRPQYF
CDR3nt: TGCAGTGCTAGTTCGCCGGGTAGAAGGCCGCAGTATTTT

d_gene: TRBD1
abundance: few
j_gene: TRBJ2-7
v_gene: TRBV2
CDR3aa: CASSFDREIYEQYF
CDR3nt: TGTGCCAGCAGCTTCGACAGGGAAATCTACGAGCAGTACTTC

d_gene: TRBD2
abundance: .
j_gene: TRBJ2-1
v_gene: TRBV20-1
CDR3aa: CSAGGSGSFGNEQFF
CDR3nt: TGCAGTGCCGGGGGTAGCGGGAGTTTCGGGAATGAGCAGTTCTTC

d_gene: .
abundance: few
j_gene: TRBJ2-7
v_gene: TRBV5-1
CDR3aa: CASSWGEGSLISYEQYF
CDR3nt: TGCGCCAGCAGCTGGGGGGAAGGTTCATTAATCTCCTACGAGCAGTACTTC

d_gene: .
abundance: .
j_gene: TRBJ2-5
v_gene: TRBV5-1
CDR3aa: CASSLVGGVETQYF
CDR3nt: TGCGCCAGCAGCTTGGTAGGGGGAGTGGAGACCCAGTACTTC

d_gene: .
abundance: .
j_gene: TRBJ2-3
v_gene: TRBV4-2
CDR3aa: CASSQDRSTDTQYF
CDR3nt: TGTGCCAGCAGCCAAGACAGGAGCACAGATACGCAGTATTTT

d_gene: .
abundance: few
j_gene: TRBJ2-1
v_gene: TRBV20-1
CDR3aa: CSAGRLGRIRYEQFF
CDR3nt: TGCAGTGCTGGAAGACTAGGTCGGATCCGGTATGAGCAGTTCTTC

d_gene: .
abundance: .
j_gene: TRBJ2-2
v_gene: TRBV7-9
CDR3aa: CASNQLGGGELFF
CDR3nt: TGTGCCAGCAACCAACTAGGGGGCGGGGAGCTGTTTTTT

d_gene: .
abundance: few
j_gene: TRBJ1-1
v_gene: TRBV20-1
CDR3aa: CSARVSRNTEAFF
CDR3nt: TGCAGTGCTAGAGTGAGTAGGAACACTGAAGCTTTCTTT

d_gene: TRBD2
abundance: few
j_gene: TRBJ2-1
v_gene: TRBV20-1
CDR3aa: CSARRAGGSTNEQFF
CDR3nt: TGCAGTGCTCGACGAGCGGGAGGCTCCACAAATGAGCAGTTCTTC

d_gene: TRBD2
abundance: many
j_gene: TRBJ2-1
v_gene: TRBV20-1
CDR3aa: CSASGRQGLAGSIGRQFF
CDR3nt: TGCAGTGCGAGTGGGAGGCAGGGTTTAGCGGGATCGATTGGCAGGCAGTTCTTC